One and the same sample provided the 17 T cell receptor beta chains below, sequenced in a study of T-cell memory formation after mild COVID-19. TCRdb reprocessed the 5' RACE reads with MiXCR, giving one entry per CDR3 protein. The sample comprises around 110,000 distinct CDR3 sequences, around 15% of which are singletons, and less than 45% rests with the top ten. Material for sequencing was PBMCs or a T cell subset sorted from them (not recorded which). Receptor source: a man between 18 and 35 years old who had mild COVID-19 (a few samples of this study predate the infection). Cell type and time point are not known.

V is TRBV7-8 and J is TRBJ1-4; a weak D match, TRBD1 (6 bases). The V gene's germline CDR1 is SGHVS and CDR2 FQNEAQ. This CDR3 is 13 amino acids long. Deletions cut 5 bases from V and 16 bases from J, with 20 bases between. CDR3 nucleotide sequence: TGTGCCAGCAGCCCCCCGGGGGCCGGGACACCGTTTTTT. This codes for CASSPPGAGTPFF.

V is TRBV12-3 or TRBV12-4 and J is TRBJ2-1; TRBD2 aligns across 8 bases. The CDR3 runs to 12 residues. Unmatched junction bases numbered 5, after V lost 4 bases and J lost 12 bases. In DNA, the CDR3 is TGTGCCAGCAGTTCACGGGGGGGTGGGCAGTTCTTC. Its translation is CASSSRGGGQFF.

This clonotype has a count of ten or more. The chain carries TRBV18 and TRBJ2-1, with 10 bases lining up with TRBD1. CDR3 size: 16 residues. The V gene end was trimmed by 4 bases and the J gene end by 9 bases; junction bases not matched to a gene: 12. Germline CDR1 reads KGHSH; CDR2 reads LQKENI. The CDR3 coding sequence is TGTGCCAGCTCACACCCCACTCGACAGGGGGCTCTTGAGCAGTTCTTC. It specifies CASSHPTRQGALEQFF. The entire variable domain, with the rest obtained from reference TRBV18 and TRBJ2-1, is as follows: NAGVMQNPRHLVRRRGQEARLRCSPMKGHSHVYWYRQLPEEGLKFMVYLQKENIIDESGMPKERFSAEFPKEGPSILRIQQVVRGDSAAYFCASSHPTRQGALEQFFGPGTRLTVL.

The V gene is TRBV4-1, the J gene TRBJ2-6, with 10 bases fitting TRBD2. The CDR3 is 18 amino acids. The ends lost 2 bases at V and 3 bases at J; junction bases unmatched: 7. From germline, CDR1 is MGHRA and CDR2 YSYEKL. The CDR3 reads CASSQLERGGRGANVLTF. Written as DNA, the CDR3 is TGCGCCAGCAGCCAACTTGAGCGGGGGGGCCGTGGGGCCAACGTCCTGACTTTC.

The genes are TRBV6-5 and TRBJ2-7, with 9 bases identical to TRBD1. The germline V gene encodes CDR1 MNHEY and CDR2 SVGAGI. The CDR3 consists of 15 residues. J gave up 0 bases and V 4 bases, and 4 bases lay outside the gene matches. The CDR3 region has the DNA TGTGCCAGCAGTTTAGGGACAGGGACCTCCTACGAGCAGTACTTC. Its protein product is CASSLGTGTSYEQYF.

Comments on this clonotype: No conserved phenylalanine or tryptophan ends this CDR3, so it is likely a read error. The chain has TRBV12-3 or TRBV12-4 and TRBJ2-1, with D unresolved. The CDR3 extends over 15 amino acids. Between the trimmed V and J ends, which lost 5 bases and 0 bases, there was a span of 11 bases. The CDR3 DNA sequence: TGTGCCAGCAGTGACACTTCAAACTCCTACAATGAGCAGTTCTTA. Translating it yields CASSDTSNSYNEQFL.

The rearrangement joins TRBV19 to TRBJ1-2; D is ambiguous. V lost 3 bases, J lost 4 bases, and 18 bases lay in between. The CDR3 covers 16 residues. The germline gives CDR1 LNHDA, CDR2 SQIVND (reference sequence). CDR3 protein: CASSMISDRGGYGYTF. Written as DNA, the CDR3 is TGTGCCAGTAGTATGATCTCGGACCGCGGCGGCTATGGCTACACCTTC.

This rearrangement joins TRBV30 to TRBJ1-2; possibly TRBD1 for D (6 bases). Germline V gene sequence: CDR1 GTSNPN, CDR2 SVGIG (reference sequence). The CDR3 consists of 11 residues. V lost 8 bases, J lost 4 bases, and 11 bases lay in between. The CDR3 DNA reads TGTGCCGGATCGGACAGCTATGGCTACACCTTC. This gives the protein CAGSDSYGYTF.

This clonotype occurred many times. The chain uses TRBV20-1 and TRBJ2-7, with D possibly matching TRBD2 (5 bases). The germline gives CDR1 DFQATT, CDR2 SNEGSKA (reference sequence). Trimming stripped 1 base from V and 0 bases from J, with 10 bases between. The CDR3 runs 14 residues. The CDR3 loop reads CSARGLQLSYEQYF. In nucleotides, the CDR3 is TGCAGTGCTAGAGGACTACAACTCTCCTACGAGCAGTACTTC.

Remarks on this clonotype: A much larger clone sits a single nucleotide away, making a read error possible. The chain joins TRBV20-1 to TRBJ2-3, with TRBD2 matching 11 bases. The V gene's germline CDR1 is DFQATT and CDR2 SNEGSKA (reference sequence). The J segment lost 5 bases and the V segment lost 5 bases, leaving 9 bases of the junction unmatched. CDR3 length equals 15 residues. CDR3 bases: TGCAGTGCTGGGGAATTAGCGGGGGGGAAAGATACGCAGTATTTT. It encodes CSAGELAGGKDTQYF.

V and J are TRBV12-3 or TRBV12-4 and TRBJ1-1; TRBD1 agrees at 8 bases. V lost 1 base to trimming and J lost 9 bases; unmatched junction nucleotides: 7. The length of the CDR3 is 14 residues. The CDR3 bases are TGTGCCAGCAGTTTAGAAGGGACAGGCTGGAAAGCTTTCTTT. It yields the protein CASSLEGTGWKAFF.

The genes are TRBV19 and TRBJ1-2; D unresolved. This CDR3 has 16 amino acids. The germline V and J ends were trimmed by 6 bases and 1 base, with 18 bases remaining between them. Germline loops: CDR1 LNHDA, CDR2 SQIVND (reference sequence). The CDR3 nucleotides read TGTGCCAGTAGCCGGGATCCGGTAGAAAGTAACTATGGCTACACCTTC. Encoded protein: CASSRDPVESNYGYTF.

The CDR3 loop is CASSTRTVYEQYF. For the CDR3, the DNA is TGTGCCAGCAGTACCCGGACAGTCTACGAGCAGTACTTC. V and J are TRBV12-3 or TRBV12-4 and TRBJ2-7; tentatively, D is TRBD1 (6 bases). V was shortened by 5 bases and J by 3 bases, with 11 bases between the two germline ends. The CDR3 sequence is 13 residues long.

In this sample, this clonotype turned up a few times. This chain joins TRBV11-2 and TRBJ2-1; the D call may be TRBD1 or TRBD2 (5 bases each). Germline-derived CDR1 and CDR2 are SGHAT and FQNNGV. CDR3 size: 15 residues. The germline V and J ends were trimmed by 8 bases and 10 bases, with 24 bases remaining between them. The CDR3 DNA is TGTGCCAGCCGCCCCCCCGGGACCGTTGCGGAAGAGCAGTTCTTC. Amino acids: CASRPPGTVAEEQFF.

The V call is TRBV7-3, the J call TRBJ2-3; 9 bases fit TRBD1. The CDR3 spans 15 residues. Germline V gene sequence: CDR1 SGHTA, CDR2 FQGTGA. V was clipped by 3 bases and J by 3 bases; unmatched bases: 4. This CDR3 is CASSLTGGGTDTQYF. The CDR3 DNA follows: TGTGCCAGCAGCTTGACAGGGGGTGGTACAGATACGCAGTATTTT.

The rearrangement joins TRBV7-9 to TRBJ2-3, with 13 bases that match TRBD2. The CDR3 totals 15 residues. The V and J ends lost 4 bases and 4 bases, in that order; junction bases with no gene match: 2. The germline V gene encodes CDR1 SEHNR and CDR2 FQNEAQ (reference sequence). The CDR3 DNA reads as TGTGCCAGCAGCTCCGGGACTAGCGGGGCAGATACGCAGTATTTT. This codes for CASSSGTSGADTQYF.

The chain links TRBV27 to TRBJ2-3; 9 nucleotides align to TRBD1. The CDR3 is made up of 14 amino acids. The J segment lost 3 bases and the V segment lost 6 bases, leaving 4 bases of the junction unmatched. Looked up from germline, CDR1 is MNHEY and CDR2 is SMNVEV (reference sequence). The CDR3 DNA reads TGTGCCAGCAGGCGGGACAGGGCGACAGATACGCAGTATTTT. This encodes CASRRDRATDTQYF.